This TCR beta chain stems from a study of Ad26.COV2.S vaccination and SARS-CoV-2 variants. Study observations and caveats: Placebo recipients had lower spike-specific TCR breadth than vaccine recipients.

TCRdb keeps only in-frame clones here, not all; method: immunoSEQ multiplex PCR. The top ten hold 9% to 15% of the sample, which has more than 350,000 clones, 90% seen once. A word on this clone: Its antigen remains unknown.

Sample treatment: roughly 18 received Ad26.COV2.S at low or high dose, single or two shots; a few received placebo; per-sample allocation not given. Sample collection was performed on day 63 after the first vaccine or placebo injection. Germline V gene sequence: CDR1 LGHNA, CDR2 YNFKEQ. The CDR3 has 13 amino acids. The V gene lost 0 bases and the J gene lost 4 bases, with 5 bases spanning the gap. The receptor's source is a person between 18 and 65 years old who received the Ad26.COV2.S COVID-19 vaccine or a placebo. This sequence joins TRBV4-2 and TRBJ2-3; D not resolved. The specimen was peripheral blood, collected in a trial of Ad26.COV2.S vaccine versus placebo. CDR3 sequence reads: CASSQDPSDTQYF. The CDR3 DNA follows: TGTGCCAGCAGCCAAGATCCGTCAGATACGCAGTATTTT.